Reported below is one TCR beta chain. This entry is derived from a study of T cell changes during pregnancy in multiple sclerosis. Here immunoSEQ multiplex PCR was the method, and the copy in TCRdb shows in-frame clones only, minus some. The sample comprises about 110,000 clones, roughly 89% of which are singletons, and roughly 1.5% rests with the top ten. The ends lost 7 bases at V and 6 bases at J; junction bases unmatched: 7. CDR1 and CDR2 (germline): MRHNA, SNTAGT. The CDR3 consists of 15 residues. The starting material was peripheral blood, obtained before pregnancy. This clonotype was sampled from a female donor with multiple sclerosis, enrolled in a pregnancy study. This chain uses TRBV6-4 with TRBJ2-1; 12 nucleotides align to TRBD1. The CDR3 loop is CASNGTGGFGNEQFF. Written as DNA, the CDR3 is TGTGCCAGCAATGGGACAGGGGGCTTTGGCAATGAGCAGTTCTTC.